A selection of T cell receptor beta chains follows, all from one sample in a study of cytomegalovirus exposure and HLA in healthy donors. Clones were sequenced by immunoSEQ multiplex PCR, and TCRdb holds only the in-frame ones, with some missing. The table shows approximately 230,000 clones, with about 88% occurring only once. The sample taken for sequencing was PBMCs. These receptors were obtained from a man aged 18 to 30 in good health and CMV-seropositive. Both conserved end residues are part of each CDR3. The D gene is left open where the match is weak. Not all rows give a size; the values are once, few, many and, for expanded clones, a class.

>TRBJ2-2|TRBV2|NA|16|TRBD2
CASGRLAGGNTGELFF
TGTGCCAGCGGACGACTAGCGGGAGGTAACACCGGGGAGCTGTTTTTT
>TRBJ2-3|TRBV5-1|NA|16|NA
CASTLAASAATDTQYF
TGCGCCAGCACCTTGGCCGCAAGCGCGGCTACAGATACGCAGTATTTT
>TRBJ1-1|TRBV7-2|NA|12|NA
CASSTSRTEAFF
TGTGCCAGCAGCACCTCGAGGACTGAAGCTTTCTTT
>TRBJ2-1|TRBV5-1|NA|15|NA
CASSLEGADYNEQFF
TGCGCCAGCAGCTTGGAGGGAGCTGATTACAATGAGCAGTTCTTC
>TRBJ2-4|TRBV6-5|NA|11|NA
CAAAVTNIQYF
TGTGCCGCCGCCGTTACGAACATTCAGTACTTC
>TRBJ1-2|TRBV21-1|NA|16|NA
CASSRARDATSGGYTF
TGTGCCAGCAGCAGGGCCCGGGACGCAACATCTGGGGGCTACACCTTC
>TRBJ2-7|TRBV5-1|once|13|NA
CASSLARLYEQYF
TGCGCCAGCAGCTTGGCTCGGCTTTACGAGCAGTACTTC
>TRBJ1-2|TRBV5-1|NA|14|TRBD1
CASSLAGTGGGYTF
TGCGCCAGCAGCTTGGCAGGGACAGGTGGAGGCTACACCTTC
>TRBJ1-4|TRBV4-1|NA|15|TRBD1
CASSQSGTANEKLFF
TGCGCCAGCAGCCAATCCGGGACAGCTAATGAAAAACTGTTTTTT
>TRBJ2-1|TRBV14|NA|15|NA
CASSQRRAVYNEQFF
TGTGCCAGCAGCCAAAGACGGGCGGTATACAATGAGCAGTTCTTC
>TRBJ2-5|TRBV2|NA|15|NA
CASSPRRGGQETQYF
TGTGCCAGCAGCCCGCGGAGGGGGGGCCAAGAGACCCAGTACTTC
>TRBJ1-2|TRBV7-9|NA|14|NA
CASSFARGSYGYTF
TGTGCCAGCAGCTTCGCCCGGGGCTCCTATGGCTACACCTTC
>TRBJ1-2|TRBV4-3|NA|16|TRBD1
CASSQASGQGRLGYTF
TGCGCCAGCAGCCAAGCGTCGGGACAGGGGCGCTTGGGCTACACCTTC
>TRBJ2-7|TRBV6-1|NA|12|NA
CASSDRVHEQYF
TGTGCCAGCAGTGACAGGGTTCACGAGCAGTACTTC
>TRBJ2-1|TRBV11-3|NA|13|NA
CASSSANYNEQFF
TGTGCCAGCAGCTCGGCAAACTACAATGAGCAGTTCTTC
>TRBJ1-2|TRBV19|once|15|NA
CASSIWALGDYGYTF
TGTGCCAGTAGTATCTGGGCCCTAGGGGACTATGGCTACACCTTC
>TRBJ1-1|TRBV20-1|NA|11|NA
CARPGDTEAFF
TGCGCCCGCCCAGGGGACACTGAAGCTTTCTTT
>TRBJ2-3|TRBV7-9|NA|15|NA
CASSSGQWGTDTQYF
TGTGCCAGCAGCTCAGGACAGTGGGGGACAGATACGCAGTATTTT
>TRBJ1-4|TRBV6-6|NA|11|NA
CAAMGGEKLFF
TGTGCCGCGATGGGGGGGGAAAAACTGTTTTTT
>TRBJ2-3|TRBV2|NA|12|TRBD1
CASSEQQGSQYF
TGTGCCAGCAGTGAACAACAGGGGAGTCAGTATTTT
>TRBJ2-5|TRBV5-1|NA|16|NA
CASRSLTGGSRETQYF
TGCGCCAGCAGATCCCTGACAGGAGGTTCCCGAGAGACCCAGTACTTC
>TRBJ2-2|TRBV5-1|few|14|TRBD1
CASSRQGDTGELFF
TGCGCCAGCAGCCGACAGGGGGACACCGGGGAGCTGTTTTTT